This is a list of T cell receptor beta chains from one sample in a study of CD8+ T cells in alopecia areata. Some clones are missing from TCRdb's copy, which holds only in-frame ones; the method was immunoSEQ multiplex PCR. The table lists about 64,000 clones, around 42% of them singletons. The specimen was CD8+ T cells sorted from blood, collected at roughly week 38, from a patient treated with tofacitinib. These receptors came from a human donor with alopecia areata. The CDR3 runs from the conserved cysteine through the conserved F or W. Each record gives: V gene, J gene, CDR3 length, clone size, CDR3 protein. Clone sizes are given selectively: once, few, many, or a class where the clone is expanded.

TRBV7-3	TRBJ1-1	15	-	CASSLRGTGSTEAFF
TRBV7-9	-	12	-	CASSLATYEQYF
TRBV7-9	TRBJ2-5	15	-	CASSPGLGIGETQYF
TRBV29-1	TRBJ2-6	13	few	CSTQSSGANVLTF
TRBV7-9	TRBJ2-3	16	-	CASSLLATSATDTQYF
TRBV28	TRBJ1-5	14	-	CASSAAASHQPQHF
TRBV27	TRBJ2-1	15	-	CASSLSGGRGNEQFF
TRBV6-5	TRBJ2-5	15	once	CASSYWTSLKETQYF
TRBV9	TRBJ1-2	15	-	CASSGDSLSNYGYTF
TRBV30	TRBJ2-7	16	-	CAWSVLGQGTSYEQYF